Following are 15 T cell receptor beta chains from one sample sequenced in a study of blood T cell repertoires in COVID-19. Data came from immunoSEQ multiplex PCR; TCRdb stores just in-frame clones and leaves some out. This sample yields some 100,000 clones, of which 85% to 95% are seen a single time; about 5.9% belongs to the top ten. The sample taken for sequencing was peripheral blood. These receptors were taken from a woman aged 60-75 years with active COVID-19.

The chain combines TRBV3-1 (or the pseudogene TRBV3-2) with TRBJ1-1; D is perhaps TRBD1 (5 bases). V was clipped by 1 base and J by 1 base, with 10 bases between them. The germline V gene encodes CDR1 LGHDT and CDR2 YNNKEL (reference sequence). The CDR3 loop spans 15 amino acids. This CDR3 is CASSQVVTANTEAFF. The DNA of the CDR3 is TGTGCCAGCAGCCAAGTTGTGACAGCGAACACTGAAGCTTTCTTT.

The rearrangement uses TRBV5-1 and TRBJ2-3; no reliable D call. Looked up from germline, CDR1 is SGHRS and CDR2 is YFSETQ. CDR3 length: 14 residues. The V end lost 2 bases, the J end lost 2 bases, and 9 bases lay between the germline ends. CDR3 amino acids: CASSFTSSTDTQYF. The CDR3, as DNA: TGCGCCAGCAGCTTCACATCCTCCACAGATACGCAGTATTTT. The whole variable domain, filled in from reference TRBV5-1 and TRBJ2-3, reads KAGVTQTPRYLIKTRGQQVTLSCSPISGHRSVSWYQQTPGQGLQFLFEYFSETQRNKGNFPGRFSGRQFSNSRSEMNVSTLELGDSALYLCASSFTSSTDTQYFGPGTRLTVL.

This CDR3 reads CASSLKTGSSNQPQHF. The DNA for the CDR3 is TGTGCCAGCAGTTTAAAGACAGGGAGTAGCAATCAGCCCCAGCATTTT. The rearrangement links TRBV28 to TRBJ1-5; 7 bases fit TRBD1. Germline assignment: CDR1 MDHEN and CDR2 SYDVKM. The CDR3 contains 16 residues. V lost 2 bases and J lost 0; bases outside the gene matches: 4.

The J gene is TRBJ1-2, the V gene TRBV28; unclear D gene. Germline V gene lookup returns CDR1 MDHEN and CDR2 SYDVKM. V was cut by 6 bases and J by 5 bases, with 10 bases left in between. The CDR3 is 12 residues long. The CDR3 here is CASSSPVYGYTF. The CDR3 DNA reads TGTGCCAGCAGCTCTCCGGTGTATGGCTACACCTTC.

The chain links TRBV2 to TRBJ1-4, with 7 positions matching TRBD1. This CDR3 has 14 amino acids. From germline, CDR1 is SNHLY and CDR2 FYNNEI. V was clipped by 6 bases and J by 3 bases; unmatched bases: 4. Here the CDR3 DNA reads TGTGCCAGCAGGAGGGGGCAGGCTAATGAAAAACTGTTTTTT. Its translation is CASRRGQANEKLFF.

The rearrangement joins TRBV27 to TRBJ2-2; D possibly corresponds to TRBD2 (6 bases). Germline loops: CDR1 MNHEY, CDR2 SMNVEV (reference sequence). This CDR3 contains 14 residues. Trimming took 6 bases from V and 4 from J, leaving 12 bases between them. CDR3: CASRRGEITGELFF. For the CDR3, the DNA is TGTGCCAGCAGGCGGGGTGAAATCACCGGGGAGCTGTTTTTT.

This chain links TRBV10-1 with TRBJ2-2, with D possibly being TRBD1 (5 bases). The germline V gene encodes CDR1 WNHNN and CDR2 SYGVQD (reference sequence). V lost 2 bases to trimming and J lost 4 bases, with 5 bases between them. This CDR3 comprises 13 residues. As DNA, the CDR3 is TGCGCCAGCAGTGAGGACAGCACCGGGGAGCTGTTTTTT. The encoded protein is CASSEDSTGELFF.

The chain joins TRBV20-1 to TRBJ1-1; D ambiguous. Germline assignment: CDR1 DFQATT and CDR2 SNEGSKA (reference sequence). The V end was cut by 4 bases, the J end by 2 bases, with 5 bases between. The CDR3 loop spans 11 amino acids. In DNA form, the CDR3 reads TGCAGTGCTATTATAAACACTGAAGCTTTCTTT. It specifies CSAIINTEAFF.

The chain employs TRBV19 and TRBJ1-5, with D perhaps TRBD1 (6 bases). The CDR3 runs to 16 residues. Germline loops: CDR1 LNHDA, CDR2 SQIVND (reference sequence). The V end lost 6 bases, the J end lost 2 bases, and 17 bases lay between the germline ends. CDR3 residues: CASSSGTFHRNQPQHF. CDR3 bases: TGTGCCAGTAGCTCCGGGACATTCCACCGCAATCAGCCCCAGCATTTT. Supplemented by reference TRBV19 and TRBJ1-5, the full variable domain reads DGGITQSPKYLFRKEGQNVTLSCEQNLNHDAMYWYRQDPGQGLRLIYYSQIVNDFQKGDIAEGYSVSREKKESFPLTVTSAQKNPTAFYLCASSSGTFHRNQPQHFGDGTRLSIL.

The chain combines TRBV6-4 with TRBJ2-2, with TRBD1 matching 10 bases. From germline, CDR1 is MRHNA and CDR2 SNTAGT. CDR3 length equals 15 residues. The junction had 4 bases not matched to a gene; V was cut back by 6 bases and J by 3 bases. The CDR3 coding sequence is TGTGCCAGCAGACCCGGGACAGGGGACACCGGGGAGCTGTTTTTT. Residues: CASRPGTGDTGELFF.

The rearrangement joins TRBV6-5 to TRBJ1-4; D is perhaps TRBD1 (5 bases). Germline V gene lookup returns CDR1 MNHEY and CDR2 SVGAGI. The CDR3 totals 15 residues. Trimming shortened V by 4 bases and J by 2 bases, and 11 bases separated the two germline ends. DNA for the CDR3: TGTGCCAGCAGTTCCCAGGGTGGCACTAATGAAAAACTGTTTTTT. This encodes CASSSQGGTNEKLFF.

The chain recombines TRBV19 with TRBJ1-2; TRBD1 matches at 9 bases. From germline, CDR1 is LNHDA and CDR2 SQIVND (reference sequence). This CDR3 region has 14 residues. Germline trimming cut 5 bases from V and 8 bases from J; bases unmatched to any gene: 9. CDR3 nucleotides: TGTGCCAGTAGTGGTCGAGGGACAGGGTTCGGCTACACCTTC. Protein product: CASSGRGTGFGYTF.

The chain has TRBV21-1 and TRBJ1-2; the table names TRBD1, a call not compared with the DNA. TRBV21-1 represents a pseudogene. The CDR3 covers 16 residues. The CDR3 reads CASSKRDRECGYGYTF. The CDR3 DNA reads as TGTGCCAGCAGCAAAAGGGACAGGGAGTGTGGCTATGGCTACACCTTC.

V usage is TRBV7-9 and J usage is TRBJ1-4; D may be TRBD1 (6 bases). V lost 5 bases, J lost 5 bases, and 15 bases lay in between. The CDR3 runs 15 residues. Looked up from germline, CDR1 is SEHNR and CDR2 is FQNEAQ (reference sequence). Here the CDR3 DNA reads TGTGCCAGCAGCGCCTCATCAGGGGCAAATGAAAAACTGTTTTTT. The encoded protein is CASSASSGANEKLFF.

This chain uses TRBV6-5 with TRBJ1-6, with no clear D. Trimming stripped 4 bases from V and 7 bases from J, with 14 bases between. CDR1 is MNHEY and CDR2 is SVGAGI in the germline V gene. The CDR3 has 15 amino acids. The CDR3 nucleotides read TGTGCCAGCAGTTGGGAGAGTGCGGAAAATTCACCCCTCCACTTT. Protein product: CASSWESAENSPLHF.